The clone carrying this T cell receptor beta chain is a singleton in its sample. The antigen remains undetermined. The CDR3 consists of 15 residues. V lost 5 bases and J 8 bases, leaving 18 bases between the germline ends. Germline V gives CDR1 SGHTA, CDR2 FQGTGA. The sample originates from a study of cytomegalovirus exposure and HLA in healthy donors. Study-wide points: Later analysis suggested links between common viral pathogens and several top significant clusters. Using a false discovery rate of 0.05, a later analysis showed that 16,951 TCR beta sequences were associated with HLA alleles. One later analysis reportedly identified an Asian-associated ancestry cluster that showed fewer N-insertions than the approximately 710-donor mean.

The study ran its PCR with 60 Vbeta and 13 Jbeta primers. Authors' methods: An analysis performed later counted 75 million to 80 million unique TCR beta chains (roughly 11 million of them shared). Here immunoSEQ multiplex PCR was the method, and the copy in TCRdb shows in-frame clones only, minus some. V, J and clone size are taken as reported in that table, and D and trimming were inferred from the DNA itself. The sample includes around 110,000 clones, roughly two thirds of them seen just once. The rearrangement uses TRBV7-3 and TRBJ2-2; possible D gene TRBD2, 6 bases. The sequenced sample was PBMCs. The sequence came from a woman aged 25-40 years in good health and CMV-seronegative. CDR3: CASSPRDLGTGELFF. In nucleotides, the CDR3 is TGTGCCAGCAGCCCTCGGGACTTAGGGACTGGGGAGCTGTTTTTT.